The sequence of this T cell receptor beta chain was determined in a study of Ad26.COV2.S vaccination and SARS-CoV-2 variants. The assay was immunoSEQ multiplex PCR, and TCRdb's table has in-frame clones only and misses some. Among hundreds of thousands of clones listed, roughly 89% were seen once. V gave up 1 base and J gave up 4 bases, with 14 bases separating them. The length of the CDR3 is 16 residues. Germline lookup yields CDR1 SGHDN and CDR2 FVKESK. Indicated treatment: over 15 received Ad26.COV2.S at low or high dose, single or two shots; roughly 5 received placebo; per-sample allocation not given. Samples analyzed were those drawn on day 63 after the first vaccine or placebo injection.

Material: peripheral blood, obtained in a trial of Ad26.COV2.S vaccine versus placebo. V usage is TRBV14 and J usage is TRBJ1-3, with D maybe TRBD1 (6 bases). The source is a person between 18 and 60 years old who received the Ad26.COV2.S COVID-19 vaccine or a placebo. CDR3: CASSQGWPGAGNTIYF. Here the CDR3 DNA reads TGTGCCAGCAGCCAAGGCTGGCCGGGGGCCGGAAACACCATATATTTT.